This TCR beta chain is drawn from a study of blood T cell repertoires in COVID-19. Study as a whole: Italy, Spain and the United States were the sources of the convalescent and acute COVID-19 samples. T cells, B-cell-depleted T cells, or PBMCs provided the cDNA or gDNA that served as material.

Per germline, CDR1 SGHVS and CDR2 FQNEAQ. This CDR3 is 18 amino acids long. Unmatched junction bases numbered 7, after V lost 5 bases and J lost 2 bases. Authors' data handling: The authors estimated nucleated cell counts from reference gene primer amplification. The table came from immunoSEQ multiplex PCR; TCRdb's copy has only in-frame clones and leaves some out. The V and J calls and clone size were taken over from that table, and D and trimming were inferred from the DNA. The table shows over 100,000 clones, with roughly 80% occurring only once. The sample comprised peripheral blood. The gene calls are TRBV7-8 and TRBJ2-6; TRBD1 agrees at 12 bases. This sequence was found in a human donor in a cohort sampled during active COVID-19. The CDR3 region is CASSRFRDRGPGANVLTF. Here the CDR3 DNA reads TGTGCCAGCAGCCGGTTCCGGGACAGGGGGCCTGGGGCCAACGTCCTGACTTTC.